This T cell receptor (beta chain) was observed in a study of blood T cell repertoires in COVID-19. Across the study: In each case, the material was cDNA or gDNA derived from T cells, B-cell-depleted T cells, or PBMCs.

In regard to this clone: One end of the junction varies from germline; a read error may be responsible.

Produced via immunoSEQ multiplex PCR; TCRdb's table is partial and in-frame only. The profile covers almost 200,000 clones, with around 92% appearing a single time and approximately 8.2% taken by the ten largest. Living in roughly 25 US areas, the participants were between about 18 and 95 years of age. The study counted Cohort 3 donors as recovered given two negative PCRs, clearance, or symptom resolution. Germline loops: CDR1 LNHNV, CDR2 YYDKDF (reference sequence). The CDR3 loop spans 13 amino acids. Material: PBMCs or T cells enriched from blood (not recorded which). This chain uses TRBV15 with TRBJ2-1; D possibly corresponds to TRBD1 (6 bases). This TCR derives from a woman between 18 and 29 years old who had recovered from COVID-19. The CDR3 loop is CATSREQGLGRFF. The CDR3 coding sequence is TGTGCCACCAGCCGAGAACAGGGATTAGGGCGGTTCTTC.